Described below is a single T cell receptor beta chain sequence and its context. Its matching antigen is unknown. CDR1 is LGHDT and CDR2 is YNNKEL in the germline V gene (reference sequence). This CDR3 contains 16 residues. With 4 bases clipped from V and 9 bases from J, the junction kept 15 bases outside the gene matches. This record comes from a study of T cell responses to AZD1222 COVID-19 vaccine. TCRdb's copy holds only in-frame clones and misses some; the assay was immunoSEQ multiplex PCR. The table has under 200,000 clones, 85% to 90% seen once. Study observations and caveats: A reported finding is that nearly half of spike-specific TCRs target unmutated variant regions.

V usage is TRBV3-1 (or the pseudogene TRBV3-2) and J usage is TRBJ2-3; the match to TRBD2 covers 8 bases. The clonotype originates from an adult who received the AZD1222 COVID-19 vaccine. This material consisted of peripheral blood, taken 28 days after the second AZD1222 dose. The CDR3 sequence: CASSPEGTRGLVTQYF. The CDR3 DNA reads TGTGCCAGCAGCCCCGAGGGGACTAGGGGATTGGTGACGCAGTATTTT.